The entry below gives a single T cell receptor (beta chain) sequence along with its context. Its matching antigen is unknown. The sample belongs to a study of cytomegalovirus exposure and HLA in healthy donors. General study results and limits: In a later analysis, HLA-C alleles had the fewest associated TCRs, DRB1 alleles the most. In an earlier analysis, about 87% or about 30%: the productive usage of most TCR beta V segments. The presence/absence work took it that sequencing depth was about the same across donors.

The CDR3 contains 16 residues. CDR1 and CDR2 (germline): SSHAT, FNYEAQ (reference sequence). Trimming at V came to 3 bases and at J to 4 bases, leaving 11 bases not matched to a gene. The PCR employed 60 Vbeta primers together with 13 Jbeta primers. TCRdb's copy holds only in-frame clones and misses some; the assay was immunoSEQ multiplex PCR. The data contain about 120,000 clones, around 63% of them singletons. The TCR sequence derives from a man aged 35-49 years in good health and CMV-seropositive. This sequence joins TRBV7-7 and TRBJ2-5, with 7 bases aligning to TRBD2. The specimen sequenced was PBMCs. The CDR3 DNA reads as TGTGCCAGCAGCTTCCAAAAGGGTGGCGGGGGAGAGACCCAGTACTTC. Translating gives CASSFQKGGGGETQYF.